The entry that follows covers one T cell receptor (beta chain) sequence. This sample was included in a study of shared clonotypes between healthy human individuals. At the level of the study: Donors consisted of a couple of women and three men between 18 and 49.

Germline lookup yields CDR1 LNHDA and CDR2 SQIVND (reference sequence). The CDR3 consists of 15 residues. V lost 3 bases to trimming and J lost 2 bases, with 13 bases between them. The run depth of the assay was deep. TCRdb's copy holds only in-frame clones and misses some; the assay was immunoSEQ multiplex PCR. The sample has around 2.5 million clones, approximately 93% seen once. This chain links TRBV19 with TRBJ2-5; D remains unclear. The sequenced sample consisted of naive CD4+ T cells from PBMCs. The subset here: CD45RA+ positively selected. The source is a man aged 18-30 years in good health. Some clones in this sample may be carry-over from other donors' samples. CDR3 region: CASSILWAEQETQYF. The DNA for the CDR3 is TGTGCCAGTAGTATTCTCTGGGCTGAGCAAGAGACCCAGTACTTC.